This T cell receptor beta chain was obtained from a study of T cell repertoires in cytomegalovirus infection (dated by TCRdb to the late 2010s). Turning to the overall study: The HLA type of each donor mattered for the analysis, because public TCR beta signatures pointed to carriage of CMV infection along with the matching HLA type.

This clonotype was seen repeatedly, ten times or more. There is no known antigen for this receptor. The record has no base qualities; no much larger clone is one base away. The investigation overall reported the following: The ex vivo response was dominated by HLA-C-restricted CMV-specific TCR beta clonotypes, and the single most frequent clonotype in two of eight donors was supplied by these HLA-C-restricted clonotypes. In both this cohort and an independent cohort of some 350 donors, the cumulative frequency of public TCR beta family members distinguished carriers of CMV infection plus the relevant HLA type.

Sequencing used an Illumina HiSeq 1500. TCRdb reprocessing: public reads trimmed at Q25 with fastp, clones called with MiXCR, in-frame beta chains kept. Under each unique CDR3 protein, matching rows form one entry showing the most common genes and DNA. The sample has 300,000 or so distinct CDR3 sequences on record, about 26% of them singletons. In total, the top ten clones hold about 15% of the sample. This sequence was found in a human donor in good health (CMV status not recorded). Some clones in this sample may be carry-over from other donors' samples. Material: PBMCs.

The sequenced DNA: TGTGCCAGCAGCCAGACAGGGCTGGAGCAGTACTTC. This encodes CASSQTGLEQYF. Recombination connected TRBV7-6 to TRBJ2-7, with TRBD1 matching 7 junction bases. The junction shows trimming of 5 bases on V and 7 bases on J, and the gene matches do not reach 5 bases of it. Taken from the germline V gene, the CDR1 and CDR2 loops are SGHVS and FNYEAQ. Reading from cysteine to phenylalanine, the CDR3 counts 12 amino acids. Only the CDR3 portion is preserved as DNA: 36 bases, with reading frame beginning at the first base.